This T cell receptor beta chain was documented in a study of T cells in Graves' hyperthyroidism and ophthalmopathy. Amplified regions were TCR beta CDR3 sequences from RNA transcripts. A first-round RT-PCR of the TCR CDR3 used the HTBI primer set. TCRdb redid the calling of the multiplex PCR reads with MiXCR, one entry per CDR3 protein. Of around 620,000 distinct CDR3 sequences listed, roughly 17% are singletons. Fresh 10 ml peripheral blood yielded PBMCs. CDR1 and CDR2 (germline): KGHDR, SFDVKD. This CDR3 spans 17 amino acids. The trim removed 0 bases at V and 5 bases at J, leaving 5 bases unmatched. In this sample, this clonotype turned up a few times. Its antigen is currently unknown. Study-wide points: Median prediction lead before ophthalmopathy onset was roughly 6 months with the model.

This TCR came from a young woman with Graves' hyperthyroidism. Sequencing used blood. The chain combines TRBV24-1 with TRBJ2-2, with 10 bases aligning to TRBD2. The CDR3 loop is CATSDLRLAGETGELFF. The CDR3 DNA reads TGTGCCACCAGTGATTTGCGTCTAGCGGGAGAAACCGGGGAGCTGTTTTTT.